A single sample gave rise to the 9 T cell receptor beta chains below, sequenced in a study of T-cell reconstitution after alpha-beta-depleted transplantation in children. Unique molecular identifiers were built into the TCRbeta library. TCRdb processed the PCR reads anew with MiXCR; each CDR3 protein has one entry. The sample records approximately 150,000 distinct CDR3 sequences, about 9% being singletons. Sequencing used PBMCs, mostly from graft donor cells, obtained 180 days after TCRalphabeta/CD19-depleted stem cell transplant. All receptors come from a female patient between 2 and 15 years old who had a stem cell transplant for congenital amegakaryocytic thrombocytopenia, so the T cells may come from the graft donor.

The chain couples TRBV6-6 to TRBJ1-6; D possibly corresponds to TRBD1 (6 bases). This CDR3 contains 13 residues. Germline assignment: CDR1 MNHNY and CDR2 SVGAGI (reference sequence). V was cut by 5 bases and J by 8 bases, with 10 bases left in between. The CDR3 DNA follows: TGTGCCAGCAGTGACAGGTCGGATTCACCCCTCCACTTT. This encodes CASSDRSDSPLHF.

This clonotype was picked up many times. The J gene is TRBJ2-2, the V gene TRBV28; tentatively, D is TRBD2 (5 bases). With 6 bases removed from V and 6 bases from J, the gap between germline ends came to 11 bases. Germline-derived CDR1 and CDR2 are MDHEN and SYDVKM. This CDR3 contains 13 residues. The DNA for the CDR3 is TGTGCCAGCAGACCGGGGTCACCCGGGGAGCTGTTTTTT. Its protein is CASRPGSPGELFF.

This clonotype was counted at least ten times. This rearrangement joins TRBV12-3 or TRBV12-4 to TRBJ1-5, with 7 nucleotides matching TRBD1. V lost 5 bases and J lost 7; bases outside the gene matches: 2. This CDR3 spans 12 amino acids. The CDR3 reads CASSRTGQPQHF. For the CDR3, the DNA is TGTGCCAGCAGTCGGACAGGACAGCCCCAGCATTTT.

This clonotype was detected a few times. The chain joins TRBV2 to TRBJ2-1; tentatively, D is TRBD1 (5 bases). This CDR3 is 14 amino acids long. Germline values: CDR1 SNHLY, CDR2 FYNNEI. The ends were cut back, 7 bases at V and 6 bases at J, with 16 bases in the middle. The CDR3 loop is CASTGRRVTNEQFF. The CDR3 DNA reads TGTGCCAGCACCGGTCGCAGGGTTACCAATGAGCAGTTCTTC.

This clonotype has a count of ten or more. This chain connects TRBV20-1 to TRBJ1-1; D call uncertain. From germline, CDR1 is DFQATT and CDR2 SNEGSKA (reference sequence). This CDR3 spans 11 amino acids. V dropped 6 bases and J dropped 2 bases, with 7 bases sitting between them. The CDR3 coding sequence is TGCAGTGCCTACAGAAACACTGAAGCTTTCTTT. Translating gives CSAYRNTEAFF.

With respect to this clonotype: A read error may be the cause here, since a much bigger clone is one base away. The chain is built from TRBV20-1 and TRBJ1-5; the match to TRBD1 covers 7 bases. There are 16 residues in the CDR3. CDR1 is DFQATT and CDR2 is SNEGSKA in the germline V gene (reference sequence). The CDR3 DNA is TGCTGTGCTAGAGATCCTACTACAGGGGGCAATCAGCCCCAGCATTTT. This sequence encodes CCARDPTTGGNQPQHF.

The table lists this clonotype with a few counts. The chain joins TRBV7-2 to TRBJ2-3; D gene uncertain. CDR3 length: 13 amino acids. Germline CDR1 reads SGHTA; CDR2 reads FQGNSA. V lost 0 bases and J 6 bases, leaving 7 bases between the germline ends. CDR3 sequence reads: CASSLARIDTQYF. CDR3 sequence (DNA): TGTGCCAGCAGCTTAGCCAGGATTGATACGCAGTATTTT. The complete variable domain, with remaining parts taken from reference TRBV7-2 and TRBJ2-3, reads GAGVSQSPSNKVTEKGKDVELRCDPISGHTALYWYRQSLGQGLEFLIYFQGNSAPDKSGLPSDRFSAERTGGSVSTLTIQRTQQEDSAVYLCASSLARIDTQYFGPGTRLTVL.

This clonotype was recorded many times. The CDR3: CASRDSRDTGELFF. The CDR3 coding sequence is TGTGCCAGCCGCGATTCCAGGGACACCGGGGAGCTGTTTTTT. V gene TRBV28 combines with J gene TRBJ2-2; D perhaps matches TRBD1 (5 bases). The CDR3 is 14 amino acids. V lost 8 bases to trimming and J lost 3 bases, with 13 bases between them. From germline, CDR1 is MDHEN and CDR2 SYDVKM.

The chain uses TRBV12-3 or TRBV12-4 and TRBJ2-1; 10 bases are shared with TRBD2. The CDR3 spans 18 residues. The CDR3 DNA sequence: TGTACCCTCAGTTTAGCGCTAGCGGGAGCCCTCTACGACAATGAGCAGTTCTTC. Translation gives CTLSLALAGALYDNEQFF.